This T cell receptor beta chain was profiled in a study of shared clonotypes between healthy human individuals. J was trimmed by 5 bases and V by 3 bases; bases with no gene match: 7. Germline CDR1 reads SGHDN; CDR2 reads FVKESK. The CDR3 runs 15 residues. Investigators divided CD4+ cells into CD45RA+ naive and CD45RA-negative memory subsets. About 30,000 T cell genomes, or around 180 ng DNA, went into the sorted-subset replicate PCRs. Profiled with immunoSEQ multiplex PCR; TCRdb holds only in-frame clones, not every one. The sample contains roughly 520,000 clones, around 96% of which appear only once.

The rearrangement joins TRBV14 to TRBJ2-1; the match to TRBD1 covers 7 bases. Material for sequencing was naive CD4+ T cells sorted from blood. As for subset: CD45RA+ positively selected. This TCR derives from a woman aged 25 to 39 in good health. In DNA form, the CDR3 reads TGTGCCAGCAGCCAGTCCGGGACAGCTCACAATGAGCAGTTCTTC. Protein product: CASSQSGTAHNEQFF.